This TCR beta chain was recovered during a study of blood T cell repertoires in COVID-19. On the study more broadly: The United States, Italy and Spain provided the acute and convalescent COVID-19 samples. T cells, B-cell-depleted T cells, or PBMCs supplied cDNA or gDNA.

Original handling: Reference gene primers were amplified, and this amplification served to estimate nucleated cell counts. Generated by immunoSEQ multiplex PCR, the TCRdb table keeps only in-frame clones and is missing some. The DNA gave D and trimming, while V, J and clone size come from that table. This table has some 96,000 clones, 86% appearing once. CDR1 SGHRS and CDR2 YFSETQ come from the germline V gene. This CDR3 comprises 15 residues. Trimming took 2 bases from V and 7 from J; bases not matched to a gene: 6. The TCR comes from a man aged 80 or over with acute or convalescent COVID-19. V and J are TRBV5-1 and TRBJ2-1; 10 nucleotides align to TRBD2. Sequenced input: peripheral blood. The CDR3 DNA is TGCGCCAGCAGCTTAACTAGCGGGACGGGGAATGAGCAGTTCTTC. This gives the protein CASSLTSGTGNEQFF.